One and the same sample provided the 2 T cell receptor beta chains below, sequenced in a study of regulatory T cells in long-lasting Graves disease. The time point is: persistent/refractory GD, antithyroid drugs over 5 years with positive TRAb. The authors made the TCR library using RNA they extracted from PBMCs. Library construction for TCR beta used iRepertoire HTBI primers and Arm-PCR of CDR3 regions. TCRdb reanalysed the multiplex PCR reads using MiXCR and keeps one entry per CDR3 protein. The sample consists of 350,000 to 500,000 distinct CDR3 sequences, about 21% of them appearing once. Sample: peripheral blood mononuclear cells (PBMCs), taken when the disease was refractory, from a patient treated with antithyroid drugs. Source of these receptors: a female donor with Graves disease.

This clonotype was observed at least ten times. This chain uses TRBV2 with TRBJ2-7; D not certain. Trimming took off 4 bases at V and 2 bases at J, with 6 bases between the two ends. There are 12 residues in the CDR3. Per the germline V gene, CDR1 is SNHLY and CDR2 is FYNNEI. CDR3 residues: CASSVSTYEQYF. The CDR3 DNA reads as TGTGCCAGCAGTGTCAGCACCTACGAGCAGTACTTC.

This clonotype was seen many times. V and J are TRBV13 and TRBJ2-7; possibly TRBD1 for D (6 bases). Germline CDR1 and CDR2: PRHDT and FYEKMQ (reference sequence). Trimming removed 4 bases from V and 6 bases from J, with 10 bases in between. The length of the CDR3 is 12 residues. The DNA for the CDR3 is TGTGCCAGCAGCTCCCAGGGGATCGAGCAGTACTTC. Amino acids: CASSSQGIEQYF.